The 32 T cell receptor beta chains presented below share a single source sample, sequenced in a study of blood T cell repertoires in COVID-19. Produced via immunoSEQ multiplex PCR; TCRdb's table is partial and in-frame only. The sample contains about 170,000 clones, around 81% of which appear only once. Sequenced material: peripheral blood. These receptors all stem from a man between 65 and 79 years old with active or convalescent COVID-19.

The CDR3 reads CASRSAGFTEAFF. The CDR3 DNA reads as TGTGCCAGTAGGTCGGCGGGTTTTACTGAAGCTTTCTTT. The rearrangement links TRBV19 to TRBJ1-1; the D is unclear. This CDR3 is built from 13 residues. The germline V gene encodes CDR1 LNHDA and CDR2 SQIVND (reference sequence). Trimming removed 6 bases at V and 5 bases at J, with 13 bases between.

The CDR3 here is CASSRIGTSGRDEQFF. CDR3 nucleotide sequence: TGTGCCAGCAGCCGGATTGGGACTAGCGGGAGGGATGAGCAGTTCTTC. This chain joins TRBV7-9 and TRBJ2-1, with 16 positions matching TRBD2. The germline V gene encodes CDR1 SEHNR and CDR2 FQNEAQ (reference sequence). V trimming: 5 bases; J trimming: 8 bases; junction bases outside the gene matches: 6. The CDR3 is 16 residues long.

This chain connects TRBV28 to TRBJ1-4; D is possibly TRBD1 (6 bases). This CDR3 contains 13 residues. The V and J ends lost 7 bases and 7 bases respectively, with 13 bases between them. Germline CDR1 MDHEN, CDR2 SYDVKM. CDR3 residues: CASIGGLSEKLFF. CDR3 bases: TGTGCCAGCATCGGGGGGCTTAGTGAAAAACTGTTTTTT. The whole variable domain, filled in from reference TRBV28 and TRBJ1-4, reads DVKVTQSSRYLVKRTGEKVFLECVQDMDHENMFWYRQDPGLGLRLIYFSYDVKMKEKGDIPEGYSVSREKKERFSLILESASTNQTSMYLCASIGGLSEKLFFGSGTQLSVL.

This clone has ten or more counts. The CDR3 loop reads CASSLAGTSLYEQYF. Here the CDR3 DNA reads TGTGCCAGCAGCTTGGCCGGGACAAGCCTCTACGAGCAGTACTTC. This chain joins TRBV5-4 and TRBJ2-7, with a tentative D call TRBD1 (6 bases). The CDR3 contains 15 residues. The V gene's germline CDR1 is SGHNT and CDR2 YYREEE (reference sequence). V dropped 0 bases and J dropped 3 bases, with 13 bases sitting between them.

V is TRBV14 and J is TRBJ1-1, with TRBD1 identical over 9 bases. This CDR3 comprises 16 residues. Germline CDR1 is SGHDN and CDR2 is FVKESK. V shed 0 bases and J 1 base; nucleotides not matched to a gene: 3. The DNA of the CDR3 is TGTGCCAGCAGCCAAGATCGGGGACAGGGGAACACTGAAGCTTTCTTT. It encodes CASSQDRGQGNTEAFF.

The rearrangement links TRBV24-1 to TRBJ2-1, with a weak D call TRBD2 (6 bases). V gave up 7 bases and J gave up 0 bases, with 6 bases separating them. Germline CDR1 KGHDR, CDR2 SFDVKD. This CDR3 contains 13 residues. CDR3 DNA sequence: TGTGCCACCAGCGGGAGCTCCTACAATGAGCAGTTCTTC. Translating gives CATSGSSYNEQFF.

The CDR3 spells CATSTPQGAGEKLFF. Here the CDR3 DNA reads TGTGCCACCAGCACACCGCAGGGGGCCGGGGAAAAACTGTTTTTT. This sequence joins TRBV15 and TRBJ1-4; 8 bases match TRBD1. Germline V gene data show CDR1 as LNHNV and CDR2 as YYDKDF (reference sequence). The CDR3 is 15 residues long. V lost 4 bases to trimming and J lost 8 bases; unmatched junction nucleotides: 9.

CDR3 bases: TGTGCCAGCAGCCCGGACAGGGAGGTTCAGCAGCCCCAGCATTTT. It is translated as CASSPDREVQQPQHF. V gene TRBV28 combines with J gene TRBJ1-5, with 8 bases identical to TRBD1. The V segment lost 6 bases and the J segment 7 bases; nucleotides outside the gene matches: 11. Germline V lookup: CDR1 MDHEN, CDR2 SYDVKM. The CDR3 length is 15 residues.

This sequence joins TRBV5-1 and TRBJ2-2; 9 nucleotides agree with TRBD1. With V trimmed by 4 bases and J by 6 bases, 10 bases remained unmatched. From germline, CDR1 is SGHRS and CDR2 YFSETQ. The CDR3 is made up of 16 amino acids. The DNA for the CDR3 is TGCGCCAGCAGCATGTACCGGGACAGGGTGTCCGGGGAGCTGTTTTTT. Its protein product is CASSMYRDRVSGELFF.

The chain couples TRBV5-1 to TRBJ1-1; D gene unclear. The CDR3 extends over 12 amino acids. V was pared by 0 bases and J by 8 bases, with 8 bases between. From germline, CDR1 is SGHRS and CDR2 YFSETQ. CDR3 nucleotides: TGCGCCAGCAGCTTGGCTGGCCCCGAAGCTTTCTTT. Encoded protein: CASSLAGPEAFF.

This chain joins TRBV5-4 and TRBJ1-2, with TRBD1 identical over 7 bases. V was clipped by 4 bases and J by 3 bases; unmatched bases: 6. Germline CDR1 SGHNT, CDR2 YYREEE (reference sequence). This CDR3 is 14 amino acids long. Here the CDR3 DNA reads TGTGCCAGCAGCCCGCCCAGGGGGTACTATGGCTACACCTTC. Its translation: CASSPPRGYYGYTF.

The V gene is TRBV5-1, the J gene TRBJ1-1, with D perhaps matching TRBD1 (5 bases). Germline V CDR1 and CDR2: SGHRS, YFSETQ. With 4 bases removed from V and 5 bases from J, the gap between germline ends came to 18 bases. The CDR3 has 15 residues. The CDR3 is CASSLDIGAETEAFF. The CDR3 DNA sequence: TGCGCCAGCAGCCTCGATATTGGGGCGGAAACTGAAGCTTTCTTT. Complete variable domain (other parts from reference TRBV5-1 and TRBJ1-1): KAGVTQTPRYLIKTRGQQVTLSCSPISGHRSVSWYQQTPGQGLQFLFEYFSETQRNKGNFPGRFSGRQFSNSRSEMNVSTLELGDSALYLCASSLDIGAETEAFFGQGTRLTVV.

The chain has TRBV18 and TRBJ2-1; possibly TRBD1 for D (6 bases). V lost 3 bases and J lost 7, with 10 bases in between. CDR1 and CDR2 (germline): KGHSH, LQKENI. This CDR3 has 13 amino acids. CDR3 in amino acids: CASSPVQGNEQFF. CDR3 DNA: TGTGCCAGCTCACCGGTCCAGGGGAATGAGCAGTTCTTC.

The V gene is TRBV5-1, the J gene TRBJ2-3; 7 positions agree with TRBD1. In germline, CDR1 is SGHRS, CDR2 YFSETQ. This CDR3 comprises 15 residues. V lost 0 bases to trimming and J lost 4 bases; unmatched junction nucleotides: 5. The CDR3 DNA is TGCGCCAGCAGCTTGGGCCTAGGGGGCCCAGATACGCAGTATTTT. Its protein product is CASSLGLGGPDTQYF. Full variable domain (outside the CDR3, taken from reference TRBV5-1 and TRBJ2-3): KAGVTQTPRYLIKTRGQQVTLSCSPISGHRSVSWYQQTPGQGLQFLFEYFSETQRNKGNFPGRFSGRQFSNSRSEMNVSTLELGDSALYLCASSLGLGGPDTQYFGPGTRLTVL.

The chain recombines TRBV9 with TRBJ2-1; TRBD2 aligns across 10 bases. Germline V CDR1 and CDR2: SGDLS, YYNGEE. Trimming removed 0 bases from V and 7 bases from J; junction bases left unmatched: 7. The CDR3 consists of 16 residues. CDR3 bases: TGTGCCAGCAGCGTAGTTTTTAGCGGGGGGCAAAATGAGCAGTTCTTC. Translation: CASSVVFSGGQNEQFF.

This clone appeared a single time. The CDR3 sequence: CAWAHRGNLASEKLFF. CDR3 sequence (DNA): TGTGCCTGGGCACACAGGGGGAATCTCGCCTCCGAAAAACTGTTTTTT. The V gene is TRBV30, the J gene TRBJ1-4; 8 bases fit TRBD1. The CDR3 contains 16 residues. Germline CDR1 is GTSNPN and CDR2 is SVGIG (reference sequence). V lost 5 bases, J lost 8 bases, and 16 bases stayed unmatched. Based on the CDR3 plus reference TRBV30 and TRBJ1-4, the full variable domain is SQTIHQWPATLVQPVGSPLSLECTVEGTSNPNLYWYRQAAGRGLQLLFYSVGIGQISSEVPQNLSASRPQDRQFILSSKKLLLSDSGFYLCAWAHRGNLASEKLFFGSGTQLSVL.

J is TRBJ2-2 and V is TRBV7-9; TRBD1 agrees at 8 bases. This CDR3 has 16 amino acids. V trimming: 5 bases; J trimming: 2 bases; junction bases outside the gene matches: 7. Germline lookup yields CDR1 SEHNR and CDR2 FQNEAQ (reference sequence). CDR3 amino acids: CASSPDRAFNTGELFF. As DNA, the CDR3 is TGTGCCAGCAGCCCGGACAGGGCCTTCAACACCGGGGAGCTGTTTTTT. The variable domain in full, with the rest retrieved from reference TRBV7-9 and TRBJ2-2, is DTGVSQNPRHKITKRGQNVTFRCDPISEHNRLYWYRQTLGQGPEFLTYFQNEAQLEKSRLLSDRFSAERPKGSFSTLEIQRTEQGDSAMYLCASSPDRAFNTGELFFGEGSRLTVL.

This chain links TRBV18 with TRBJ2-1, with D possibly matching TRBD2 (5 bases). Trimming took 4 bases from V and 0 from J, leaving 16 bases between them. This CDR3 is built from 17 residues. Germline V gene data show CDR1 as KGHSH and CDR2 as LQKENI. The CDR3: CASSRTPPGSSYNEQFF. The CDR3, as DNA: TGTGCCAGCTCACGCACCCCCCCGGGGAGCTCCTACAATGAGCAGTTCTTC.

The rearrangement links TRBV4-3 to TRBJ2-1; weak D call: TRBD2 (6 bases). CDR3 size: 16 residues. Germline-derived CDR1 and CDR2 are LGHNA and YSLEER. V was pared by 3 bases and J by 5 bases, with 17 bases between. The CDR3 spells CASSHTLAAINNEQFF. As DNA, the CDR3 is TGCGCCAGCAGCCACACACTAGCAGCCATCAACAATGAGCAGTTCTTC.

The genes are TRBV7-2 and TRBJ1-6; D is uncertain. CDR1 and CDR2 (germline): SGHTA, FQGNSA. Trimming pared 2 bases from V and 8 bases from J, leaving 16 bases between. The CDR3 is 16 amino acids. For the CDR3, the DNA is TGTGCCAGCAGCTTACGGGCGGAGGAAACTCATTCACCCCTCCACTTT. Translating it yields CASSLRAEETHSPLHF.

The V gene is TRBV18, the J gene TRBJ1-1; D unresolved. This CDR3 is 14 amino acids long. V lost 5 bases, J lost 1 base, and 11 bases lay in between. CDR1 is KGHSH and CDR2 is LQKENI in the germline V gene. The chain's CDR3 is CASSIGRGNTEAFF. DNA for the CDR3: TGTGCCAGCTCAATCGGACGGGGGAACACTGAAGCTTTCTTT.

This clone showed up just once. This chain uses TRBV2 with TRBJ2-7; 7 bases align to TRBD1. CDR1 is SNHLY and CDR2 is FYNNEI in the germline V gene. This CDR3 spans 15 amino acids. V dropped 7 bases and J dropped 5; count of bases not matched to a gene: 14. The chain's CDR3 is CASTQLGTEGDEQYF. CDR3 nucleotide sequence: TGTGCCAGCACCCAATTGGGGACAGAAGGAGACGAGCAGTACTTC.

V and J are TRBV10-2 and TRBJ1-5; D unclear. This CDR3 comprises 14 residues. V lost 0 bases to trimming and J lost 5 bases, with 8 bases between them. CDR1 and CDR2 from the germline V gene are WSHSY and SAAADI. CDR3 amino acids: CASSESGLDQPQHF. CDR3 nucleotide sequence: TGCGCCAGCAGTGAGTCCGGGTTGGATCAGCCCCAGCATTTT.

The rearrangement uses TRBV27 and TRBJ2-7; 9 nucleotides match TRBD1. V was pared by 6 bases and J by 2 bases, with 8 bases of the junction left unmatched. Germline V lookup: CDR1 MNHEY, CDR2 SMNVEV (reference sequence). The CDR3 extends over 15 amino acids. The CDR3 nucleotides read TGTGCCAGCAGAACCCCCGGGACAGGGACCTACGAGCAGTACTTC. Amino acids: CASRTPGTGTYEQYF.

In its sample, this clone was seen once. J is TRBJ2-3 and V is TRBV9, with 8 bases lining up with TRBD2. Germline V gene lookup returns CDR1 SGDLS and CDR2 YYNGEE. The junction had 7 bases not matched to a gene; V was cut back by 0 bases and J by 4 bases. The CDR3 is 16 residues long. CDR3 DNA: TGTGCCAGCAGCGTAGCCCCGCGGGAGGTGGCAGATACGCAGTATTTT. This sequence encodes CASSVAPREVADTQYF.

This sequence joins TRBV5-1 and TRBJ2-6; D possibly corresponds to TRBD1 (5 bases). Germline V gene lookup returns CDR1 SGHRS and CDR2 YFSETQ. The length of the CDR3 is 18 residues. The V end lost 4 bases, the J end lost 0 bases, and 17 bases lay between the germline ends. CDR3 in amino acids: CASSPDSLQFSGANVLTF. CDR3 sequence (DNA): TGCGCCAGCAGCCCCGACAGCCTACAGTTCTCTGGGGCCAACGTCCTGACTTTC.

The chain carries TRBV24-1 and TRBJ2-1; TRBD2 agrees at 10 bases. This CDR3 is built from 16 residues. Per germline, CDR1 KGHDR and CDR2 SFDVKD. The ends lost 3 bases at V and 4 bases at J; junction bases unmatched: 5. Written as DNA, the CDR3 is TGTGCCACCAGTGATCCTGGGACTAGCGAATACAATGAGCAGTTCTTC. It yields the protein CATSDPGTSEYNEQFF.

This chain uses TRBV7-9 with TRBJ2-7; D may be TRBD2 (7 bases). The V gene's germline CDR1 is SEHNR and CDR2 FQNEAQ (reference sequence). CDR3 length equals 16 residues. Trimming shortened V by 7 bases and J by 7 bases, and 26 bases separated the two germline ends. The CDR3 bases are TGTGCCAGCACCGGGGTGGGGGGGCACTACCCGGGGGAGCAGTACTTC. This sequence encodes CASTGVGGHYPGEQYF.

This clone has only a few counts. The chain carries TRBV5-1 and TRBJ1-3, with D unclear. Between the trimmed V and J ends, which lost 4 bases and 0 bases, there was a span of 8 bases. Germline CDR1 reads SGHRS; CDR2 reads YFSETQ. The CDR3 totals 14 residues. The CDR3 bases are TGCGCCAGCAGCGCAAGTAGCTCTGGAAACACCATATATTTT. It is translated as CASSASSSGNTIYF. The full variable domain, in which reference TRBV5-1 and TRBJ1-3 provide the parts outside the CDR3, is KAGVTQTPRYLIKTRGQQVTLSCSPISGHRSVSWYQQTPGQGLQFLFEYFSETQRNKGNFPGRFSGRQFSNSRSEMNVSTLELGDSALYLCASSASSSGNTIYFGEGSWLTVV.

J is TRBJ2-3 and V is TRBV7-6, with D tentatively TRBD1 (6 bases). Trimming pared 5 bases from V and 1 base from J, leaving 13 bases between. Germline lookup yields CDR1 SGHVS and CDR2 FNYEAQ. The CDR3 sequence is 15 residues long. This CDR3 reads CASSPVGAGTDTQYF. As DNA, the CDR3 is TGTGCCAGCAGCCCCGTGGGGGCTGGCACAGATACGCAGTATTTT.

This chain uses TRBV7-6 with TRBJ2-3, with 10 bases identical to TRBD2. J lost 5 bases, V lost 5 bases, and 16 bases had no gene match. Germline assignment: CDR1 SGHVS and CDR2 FNYEAQ. The CDR3 has 18 amino acids. The CDR3 protein is CASSPRGLAGVMGDTQYF. CDR3 DNA sequence: TGTGCCAGCAGCCCGAGGGGCCTAGCGGGGGTCATGGGAGATACGCAGTATTTT.

V usage is TRBV5-6 and J usage is TRBJ1-3; 7 nucleotides line up with TRBD1. Germline V gene sequence: CDR1 SGHDT, CDR2 YYEEEE. V shed 0 bases and J 7 bases; nucleotides not matched to a gene: 1. This CDR3 has 13 residues. CDR3 DNA: TGTGCCAGCAGCTTGGAGGGGGCGAACACCATATATTTT. It yields the protein CASSLEGANTIYF.